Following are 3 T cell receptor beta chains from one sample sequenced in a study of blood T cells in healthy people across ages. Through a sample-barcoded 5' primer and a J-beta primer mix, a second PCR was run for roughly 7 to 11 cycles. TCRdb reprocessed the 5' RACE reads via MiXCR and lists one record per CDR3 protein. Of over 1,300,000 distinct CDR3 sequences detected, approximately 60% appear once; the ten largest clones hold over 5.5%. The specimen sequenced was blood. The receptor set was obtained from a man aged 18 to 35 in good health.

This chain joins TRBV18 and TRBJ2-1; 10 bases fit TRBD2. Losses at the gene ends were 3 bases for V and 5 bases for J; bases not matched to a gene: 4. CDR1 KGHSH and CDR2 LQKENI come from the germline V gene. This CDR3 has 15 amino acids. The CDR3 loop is CASSPGLAKNNEQFF. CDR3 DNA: TGTGCCAGCTCACCGGGACTAGCGAAAAACAATGAGCAGTTCTTC.

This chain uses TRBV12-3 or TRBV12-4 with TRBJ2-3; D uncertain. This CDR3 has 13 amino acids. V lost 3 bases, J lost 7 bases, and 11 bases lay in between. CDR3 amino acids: CASSFLSSHTQYF. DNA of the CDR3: TGTGCCAGCAGTTTTTTGTCTAGTCATACGCAGTATTTT.

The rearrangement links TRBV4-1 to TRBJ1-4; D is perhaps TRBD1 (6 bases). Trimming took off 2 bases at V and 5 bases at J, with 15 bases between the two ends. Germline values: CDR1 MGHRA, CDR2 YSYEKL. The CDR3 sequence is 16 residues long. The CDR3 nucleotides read TGCGCCAGCAGCCAAATCCCTGGACAGCTGAATGAAAAACTGTTTTTT. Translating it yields CASSQIPGQLNEKLFF.